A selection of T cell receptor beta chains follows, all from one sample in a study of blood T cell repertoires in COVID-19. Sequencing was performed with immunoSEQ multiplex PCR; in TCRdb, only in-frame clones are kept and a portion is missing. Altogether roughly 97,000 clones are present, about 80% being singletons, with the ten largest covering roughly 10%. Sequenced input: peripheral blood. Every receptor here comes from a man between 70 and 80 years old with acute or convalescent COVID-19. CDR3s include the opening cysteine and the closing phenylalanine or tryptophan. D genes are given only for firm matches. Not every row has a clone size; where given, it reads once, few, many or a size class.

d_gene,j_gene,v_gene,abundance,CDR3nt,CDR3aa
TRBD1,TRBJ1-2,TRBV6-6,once,TGTGCCAGCAGTCCGGGACAGGGAATCTACACCTTC,CASSPGQGIYTF
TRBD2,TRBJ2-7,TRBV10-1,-,TGCGCCCCCCTTGGCGGGGGGGACCTAAGCTCCTACGAGCAGTACTTC,CAPLGGGDLSSYEQYF
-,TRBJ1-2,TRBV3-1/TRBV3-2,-,TGTGCCAGCAGCCAAGTAGGAGGTGGCTATGGCTACACCTTC,CASSQVGGGYGYTF
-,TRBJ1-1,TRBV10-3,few,TGTGCCATCAGAAAAGAAGGGGTCACTGAAGCTTTCTTT,CAIRKEGVTEAFF
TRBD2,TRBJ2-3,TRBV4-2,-,TGTGCCAGCAGCCAGTTTAGCGGGAGCGGGAGCACAGATACGCAGTATTTT,CASSQFSGSGSTDTQYF
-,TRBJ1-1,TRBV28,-,TGTGCCAGCAGCCAGGGACAAAGGAACACTGAAGCTTTCTTT,CASSQGQRNTEAFF
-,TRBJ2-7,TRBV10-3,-,TGTGCCGCGGGAGGACAGGCGCAAACCTACGAGCAGTACTTC,CAAGGQAQTYEQYF
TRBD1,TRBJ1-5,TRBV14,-,TGTGCCAGCAGTAGGGGGCTGGATCAGCCCCAGCATTTT,CASSRGLDQPQHF
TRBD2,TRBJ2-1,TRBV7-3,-,TGTGCCAGCAGCTTATACGGGGAGGGCCAATACAATGAGCAGTTCTTC,CASSLYGEGQYNEQFF
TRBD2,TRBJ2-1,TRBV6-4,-,TGTGCCAGCAGAGCTAGCGGCTCCTACAATGAGCAGTTCTTC,CASRASGSYNEQFF
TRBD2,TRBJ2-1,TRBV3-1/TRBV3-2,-,TGTGCCAGCAGCCAAGAACGGGAGGGCCGTTACTACAATGAGCAGTTCTTC,CASSQEREGRYYNEQFF
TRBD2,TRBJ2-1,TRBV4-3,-,TGCGCCAGCAGCCAAGGCGGCTCTGGCGGGAGAATGTTCTTC,CASSQGGSGGRMFF
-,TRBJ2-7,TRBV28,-,TGTGCGACCATGGGAGGTGGGACCTACGAGCAGTACTTC,CATMGGGTYEQYF
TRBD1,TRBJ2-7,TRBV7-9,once,TGTGCCAGCAGCTTAGGTCCGAGACAGGGCCAGTACTTC,CASSLGPRQGQYF
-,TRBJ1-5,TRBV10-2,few,TGCGCCAGCAGTGAGTACTCTCGACTCCAGCCCCAGCATTTT,CASSEYSRLQPQHF
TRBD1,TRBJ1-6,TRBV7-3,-,TGTGCCAGCAGCCGCCTAAAACAGGGGAATTCACCCCTCCACTTT,CASSRLKQGNSPLHF
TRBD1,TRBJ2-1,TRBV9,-,TGTGCCAGCAGCGTAGCTGGCAGGGGGTTGTTCTTC,CASSVAGRGLFF
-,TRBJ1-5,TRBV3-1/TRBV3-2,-,TGTGCCAGCAGCCAAGATTCCGGGGGGGGTCAGCCCCAGCATTTT,CASSQDSGGGQPQHF
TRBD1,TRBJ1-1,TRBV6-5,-,TGTGCCAGCATCCTACAGGGGTTAAACACTGAAGCTTTCTTT,CASILQGLNTEAFF
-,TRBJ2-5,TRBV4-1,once,TGCGCCAGCAGCCATCCCCGGGTCCAAGAGACCCAGTACTTC,CASSHPRVQETQYF
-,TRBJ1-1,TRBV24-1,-,TGTGCCACCAGTTTGGGCCCAATGAACACTGAAGCTTTCTTT,CATSLGPMNTEAFF
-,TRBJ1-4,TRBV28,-,TGTGCCAGCAGCCGGACATTGGGCGAAAAACTGTTTTTT,CASSRTLGEKLFF
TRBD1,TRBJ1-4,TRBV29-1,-,TGCAGCGTCCCCTCCGGGACAGGCGGCTCCACTAATGAAAAACTGTTTTTT,CSVPSGTGGSTNEKLFF
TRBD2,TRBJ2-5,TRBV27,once,TGTGCCAGCAGGGTAACTAGCGTTGGAGTGGAGACCCAGTACTTC,CASRVTSVGVETQYF
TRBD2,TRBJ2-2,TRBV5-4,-,TGTGCCAGCAGCTCCGGGACTAGCGGTACCGGGGAGCTGTTTTTT,CASSSGTSGTGELFF
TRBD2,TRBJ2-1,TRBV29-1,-,TGCAGCGGGGGACTAGCGGGAGATGAGCAGTTCTTC,CSGGLAGDEQFF
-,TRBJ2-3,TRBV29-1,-,TGCAGCGTTGTTCCCCTGGAGCTCCGCACAGATACGCAGTATTTT,CSVVPLELRTDTQYF
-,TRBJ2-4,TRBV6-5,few,TGTGCCAGCAGTCCCGGACTAAACGGGGACATTCAGTACTTC,CASSPGLNGDIQYF
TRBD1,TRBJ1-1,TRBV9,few,TGTGCCAGCAGCGCGACAAGAGGGACAGCGAACACTGAAGCTTTCTTT,CASSATRGTANTEAFF
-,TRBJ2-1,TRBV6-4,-,TGTGCCAGCAGTGGTGGCAGGGGACCCTACAATGAGCAGTTCTTC,CASSGGRGPYNEQFF
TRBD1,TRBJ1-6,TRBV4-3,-,TGCGCCAGCAGCCAAGAAAGGGGGCGGCGGAATTCACCCCTCCACTTT,CASSQERGRRNSPLHF
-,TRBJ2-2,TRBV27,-,TGTGCCAGCAGTTTAGTCAGGGGAACGGGGACCGGGGAGCTGTTTTTT,CASSLVRGTGTGELFF
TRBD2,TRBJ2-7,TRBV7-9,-,TGTGCCAGCAGCCTAGACACAACGGGACTAGCATTTATATACGAGCAGTACTTC,CASSLDTTGLAFIYEQYF
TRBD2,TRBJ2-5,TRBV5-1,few,TGCGCCAGCAGCCTGATTTGGGGACTAGCGGGGCAAGAGACCCAGTACTTC,CASSLIWGLAGQETQYF
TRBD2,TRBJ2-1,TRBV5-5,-,TGTGCCAGCAGCGCCGGACTAGCGGGGGGGCCGAGATCCTACAATGAGCAGTTCTTC,CASSAGLAGGPRSYNEQFF
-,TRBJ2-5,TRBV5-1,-,TGCGCCAGCAGCCGCGGGGCCCAAGAGACCCAGTACTTC,CASSRGAQETQYF
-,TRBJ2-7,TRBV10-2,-,TGCGCCAGCAGGGCGTCAGGCCTAAACTACGAGCAGTACTTC,CASRASGLNYEQYF
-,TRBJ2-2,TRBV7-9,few,TGTGCCAGCAGCTTAGCAGGAGTCCGGGACACAACCACCGGGGAGCTGTTTTTT,CASSLAGVRDTTTGELFF
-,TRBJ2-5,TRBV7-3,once,TGTGCCAGCAGCTTAGGAGGGCTTGAAGAGACCCAGTACTTC,CASSLGGLEETQYF
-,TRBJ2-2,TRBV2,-,TGTGCCAGCAGTAGAAATGTGGCGATCACCGGGGAGCTGCTTTTT,CASSRNVAITGELLF
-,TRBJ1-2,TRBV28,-,TGTGCCAGCAGCTCCCCCCAGGGAACTAACTATGGCTACACCTTC,CASSSPQGTNYGYTF
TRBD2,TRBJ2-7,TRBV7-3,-,TGTGCCAGCAGCTTACAAGCGGGAGGCCCCTACGAGCAGTACTTC,CASSLQAGGPYEQYF
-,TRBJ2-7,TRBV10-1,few,TGCGCCAGCAGTGGGGAGGGGGAGAGGTACGAGCAGTACTTC,CASSGEGERYEQYF
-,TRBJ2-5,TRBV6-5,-,TGTGCCAGCAGTTATTGGGGGGGCGGGTACCAAGAGACCCAGTACTTC,CASSYWGGGYQETQYF
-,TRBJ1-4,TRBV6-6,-,TGTGCCAGCAGTTACCAAGGTAGCGGACGGCGTGAAAAACTGTTTTTT,CASSYQGSGRREKLFF
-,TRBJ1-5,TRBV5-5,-,TGTGCCAGCAGCTTGGGCTGGGAGAATCAGCCCCAGCATTTT,CASSLGWENQPQHF
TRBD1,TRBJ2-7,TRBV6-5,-,TGTGCCAGCAGTTACGAGACAGGGTCCCACGAGCAGTACTTC,CASSYETGSHEQYF
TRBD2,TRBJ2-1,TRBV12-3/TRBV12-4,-,TGTGCCAGCAGTTTTGGGGGGGTTGAGCAGTTCTTC,CASSFGGVEQFF
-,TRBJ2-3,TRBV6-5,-,TGTGCCAGCAGAGGGCTAGCTGGCACAGATACGCAGTATTTT,CASRGLAGTDTQYF
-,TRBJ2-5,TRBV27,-,TGTGCCAGCAGTACTAGTACTTCCACCAGGGAGACCCAGTACTTC,CASSTSTSTRETQYF
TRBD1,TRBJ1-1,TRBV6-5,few,TGTGCCAGCAGAGGACAGGGAGGTGCTGAAGCTTTCTTT,CASRGQGGAEAFF
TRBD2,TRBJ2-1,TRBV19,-,TGTGCCAGTAGTATTTGGCGGGGGAACAATGAGCAGTTCTTC,CASSIWRGNNEQFF